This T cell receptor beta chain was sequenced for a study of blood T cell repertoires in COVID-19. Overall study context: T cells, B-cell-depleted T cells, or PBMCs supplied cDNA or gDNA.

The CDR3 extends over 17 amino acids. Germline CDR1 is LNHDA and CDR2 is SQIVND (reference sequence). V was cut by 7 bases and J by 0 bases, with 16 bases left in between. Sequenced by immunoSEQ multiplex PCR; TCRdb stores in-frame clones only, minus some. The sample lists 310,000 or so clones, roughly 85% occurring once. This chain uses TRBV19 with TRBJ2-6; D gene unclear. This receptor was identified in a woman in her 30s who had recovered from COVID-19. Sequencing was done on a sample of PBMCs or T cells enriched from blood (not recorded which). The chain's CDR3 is CASTRTLRDSGANVLTF. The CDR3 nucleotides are TGTGCCAGTACTCGCACCCTAAGAGACTCTGGGGCCAACGTCCTGACTTTC.